This entry describes one T cell receptor (beta chain). The source of the sample is a study of OX40 agonist ivuxolimab in advanced cancers. Some clones are missing from TCRdb's copy, which holds only in-frame ones; the method was immunoSEQ multiplex PCR. Here the sample spans around 34,000 clones, about 89% being singletons. The CDR3 is made up of 10 amino acids. V was pared by 6 bases and J by 3 bases, with 2 bases between. CDR1 is MDHEN, CDR2 SYDVKM, per germline. Sequencing used CD4+ or CD8+ T cells sorted from blood, obtained in a trial of the OX40 agonist ivuxolimab. The receptor comes from an adult with an advanced solid tumor such as melanoma, head and neck, liver or kidney cancer. The rearrangement uses TRBV28 and TRBJ2-5; unclear D gene. CDR3 sequence reads: CASRKETQYF. The DNA for the CDR3 is TGTGCCAGCAGGAAAGAGACCCAGTACTTC.